The clone carrying this T cell receptor beta chain appeared many times. These data are taken from a study of T cells in Graves' hyperthyroidism and ophthalmopathy. The V end lost 3 bases, the J end lost 2 bases, and 11 bases lay between the germline ends. The CDR3 spans 15 residues. Researchers amplified the TCR beta CDR3 regions from RNA transcripts. An initial round of RT-PCR targeting the TCR CDR3 relied on the HTBI primer set. TCRdb re-called the multiplex PCR reads with MiXCR, one entry per CDR3 protein. The repertoire includes 530,000 or so distinct CDR3 sequences, under 60% of them detected once, and more than 7.5% sits in the top ten.

The chain carries TRBV12-3 or TRBV12-4 and TRBJ1-5; D is uncertain. The sample taken for sequencing was peripheral blood or thyroid tissue (not recorded which). The receptor was derived from a young woman with Graves' hyperthyroidism. The DNA of the CDR3 is TGTGCCAGCAGTTTGGAGGGAGGAGGCAATCAGCCCCAGCATTTT. Residues: CASSLEGGGNQPQHF.